This T cell receptor beta chain was observed in a study of CD8 T cells in ankylosing spondylitis. General study results and limits: Significant enrichment of disease-linked clones was reported in matched ankylosing spondylitis synovial fluid.

Trimming at V came to 6 bases and at J to 5 bases, leaving 13 bases not matched to a gene. Germline V gives CDR1 MNHEY, CDR2 SVGEGT. This CDR3 comprises 16 residues. There are many counts of this clonotype. Its target is unknown. Quantitative 5'-RACE with molecular barcodes generated TCR beta libraries. TCRdb ran MiXCR on the 5' RACE reads and lists one entry per CDR3 protein. The repertoire has about 250,000 distinct CDR3 sequences, around 8% of them found once; the top ten carry approximately 5%. The TCR comes from a female donor with ankylosing spondylitis or in good health (not recorded which). This sequence joins TRBV6-2 or TRBV6-3 and TRBJ2-7, with 10 bases that match TRBD1. Sequenced input: blood, either unsorted or a sorted T cell fraction (not recorded which). As DNA, the CDR3 is TGTGCCAGCAGACCATTCATCCGGGACAGGGGACACGAGCAGTACTTC. This gives the protein CASRPFIRDRGHEQYF.